This TCR beta chain was sequenced during a study of blood T cell repertoires in COVID-19. Study-level background: Both acute and convalescent COVID-19 samples were obtained from the United States, Italy and Spain. Sources were T cells, B-cell-depleted T cells, or PBMCs; the material itself was cDNA or gDNA.

The CDR3 has 14 amino acids. The germline CDR1 and CDR2 sequences are MDHEN and SYDVKM. With 8 bases clipped from V and 4 bases from J, the junction kept 9 bases outside the gene matches. In the original processing: The authors estimated nucleated cell counts from reference gene primer amplification. TCRdb's table, derived via immunoSEQ multiplex PCR, lists solely in-frame clones and lacks some. That table gives V, J and clone size, and the DNA gave D and trimming. Of a few hundred thousand clones in the sample, about 91% were seen once. The V and J genes are TRBV28 and TRBJ1-1, with 8 bases lining up with TRBD1. The sample taken for sequencing was peripheral blood. This sequence was found in a woman aged 25 to 39 who had recovered from COVID-19. CDR3 bases: TGTGCCAGCCCCTCTCTAGACAGGGGCACTGAAGCTTTCTTT. Amino acid sequence: CASPSLDRGTEAFF.